These 16 T cell receptor beta chains share one sample of origin, sequenced in a study of cytomegalovirus exposure and HLA in healthy donors. The PCR had 60 Vbeta and 13 Jbeta primers. TCRdb keeps only in-frame clones here, not all; method: immunoSEQ multiplex PCR. Recorded here are around 58,000 clones; the top ten clones represent about 9.2%. The sequenced material came from PBMCs. The receptors stem from a man aged 50-59 years in good health and CMV-seropositive.

The rearrangement uses TRBV6-6 and TRBJ2-2, with 10 bases lining up with TRBD1. CDR1 MNHNY and CDR2 SVGAGI come from the germline V gene (reference sequence). CDR3 length: 16 amino acids. With V trimmed by 5 bases and J by 6 bases, 9 bases remained unmatched. Here the CDR3 reads CASSPTTGTGAGELFF. In nucleotides, the CDR3 is TGTGCCAGCAGTCCTACGACCGGGACAGGGGCCGGGGAGCTGTTTTTT.

The chain recombines TRBV4-2 with TRBJ2-7; 11 bases line up with TRBD2. Germline V lookup: CDR1 LGHNA, CDR2 YNFKEQ. This CDR3 is built from 16 residues. Unmatched junction bases numbered 10, after V lost 4 bases and J lost 5 bases. The CDR3, as DNA: TGTGCCAGCAGCCGAGACTTAGCGGGAGGGAACGACGAGCAGTACTTC. Amino acids: CASSRDLAGGNDEQYF.

The CDR3 DNA sequence: TGCGCCAGCAGCCAAGTAGGACAGAAAATCTTCTACGAGCAGTACTTC. This translates into CASSQVGQKIFYEQYF. The chain employs TRBV4-1 and TRBJ2-7, with TRBD1 as a possible D gene (6 bases). Trimming cost V 1 base and J 3 bases, with 16 bases left between them. This CDR3 has 16 residues. Per the germline V gene, CDR1 is MGHRA and CDR2 is YSYEKL.

V is TRBV27 and J is TRBJ2-7; D might be TRBD2 (6 bases). This CDR3 has 14 amino acids. V was cut by 7 bases and J by 4 bases, with 17 bases left in between. CDR1 MNHEY and CDR2 SMNVEV come from the germline V gene (reference sequence). CDR3: CASKLASGPYEQYF. The CDR3, as DNA: TGTGCCAGCAAGCTAGCGAGCGGGCCGTACGAGCAGTACTTC.

This chain joins TRBV4-2 and TRBJ1-4; TRBD1 matches 8 bases. Germline V gene sequence: CDR1 LGHNA, CDR2 YNFKEQ. V lost 1 base and J lost 8; bases outside the gene matches: 0. CDR3 length: 13 residues. The CDR3 protein is CASSQAGGEKLFF. CDR3 DNA sequence: TGTGCCAGCAGCCAAGCAGGGGGCGAAAAACTGTTTTTT.

The CDR3 protein is CASSQGRAYEQYF. CDR3 bases: TGCGCCAGCAGCCAAGGGAGAGCCTACGAGCAGTACTTC. The chain has TRBV4-1 and TRBJ2-7; D is undetermined. With 1 base removed from V and 2 bases from J, the gap between germline ends came to 6 bases. The CDR3 covers 13 residues. CDR1 and CDR2 from the germline V gene are MGHRA and YSYEKL.

On this clone itself: The sample contains more than one DNA sequence encoding this CDR3. The V gene is TRBV18, the J gene TRBJ1-1; 7 positions agree with TRBD1. Germline V gives CDR1 KGHSH, CDR2 LQKENI. Trimming cost V 4 bases and J 2 bases; bases outside gene matches: 1. The CDR3 runs 13 residues. CDR3 nucleotides: TGTGCCAGCTCACGACAGGGTAACACTGAAGCTTTCTTT. Its translation: CASSRQGNTEAFF.

The chain recombines TRBV5-4 with TRBJ2-1; 7 nucleotides align to TRBD1. V shed 4 bases, J shed 6 bases, and the junction held 4 bases outside the gene matches. The germline V gene has CDR1 SGHNT and CDR2 YYREEE (reference sequence). The CDR3 totals 13 residues. Here the CDR3 reads CASSPGQINEQFF. The DNA of the CDR3 is TGTGCCAGCAGCCCGGGACAGATCAATGAGCAGTTCTTC.

The chain is built from TRBV5-6 and TRBJ2-3; D perhaps matches TRBD1 (6 bases). Germline values: CDR1 SGHDT, CDR2 YYEEEE. The CDR3 length is 15 residues. V dropped 2 bases and J dropped 2 bases, with 12 bases sitting between them. CDR3 in amino acids: CASSFGGQITDTQYF. CDR3 nucleotide sequence: TGTGCCAGCAGCTTCGGAGGACAGATCACAGATACGCAGTATTTT.

The rearrangement links TRBV2 to TRBJ1-1; D unresolved. Between the trimmed V and J ends, which lost 2 bases and 3 bases, there was a span of 13 bases. Germline loops: CDR1 SNHLY, CDR2 FYNNEI. This CDR3 contains 15 residues. The CDR3 is CASSERDGAYTEAFF. The CDR3, as DNA: TGTGCCAGCAGTGAACGAGACGGAGCATACACTGAAGCTTTCTTT.

Comments on this clone: An end of the junction differs from the germline gene, which may be a read error. This sequence joins TRBV4-1 and TRBJ1-2; 7 bases agree with TRBD1. Germline lookup yields CDR1 MGHRA and CDR2 YSYEKL. The CDR3 is 15 residues long. Here the CDR3 DNA reads TGCGCCAGCAGCAAAGATTCGACAGGGTATTTTGGCTACACCTTC. Amino acids: CASSKDSTGYFGYTF.

The rearrangement links TRBV29-1 to TRBJ1-1; weak D call: TRBD1 (6 bases). CDR1 is SQVTM, CDR2 ANQGSEA, per germline. This CDR3 is built from 13 residues. V shed 6 bases and J shed 9 bases, with 20 bases lying between them. This CDR3 is CSVVRQADTKAFF. The CDR3 DNA is TGCAGCGTGGTTCGACAGGCCGACACGAAAGCTTTCTTT.

The chain combines TRBV6-5 with TRBJ2-2, with D uncertain. This CDR3 is built from 15 residues. CDR1 is MNHEY and CDR2 is SVGAGI in the germline V gene. V lost 0 bases and J 5 bases, leaving 10 bases between the germline ends. In DNA form, the CDR3 reads TGTGCCAGCAGTTACTCGTCGCTAGGAACCGGGGAGCTGTTTTTT. This translates into CASSYSSLGTGELFF.

V gene TRBV4-1 combines with J gene TRBJ2-3; 12 bases align to TRBD2. The CDR3 runs 19 residues. Germline V gene sequence: CDR1 MGHRA, CDR2 YSYEKL. V shed 3 bases and J 1 base; nucleotides not matched to a gene: 11. The CDR3 nucleotides are TGCGCCAGCAGCCAGGATGCGGGACTAGCGGGTACCCGCACAGATACGCAGTATTTT. This sequence encodes CASSQDAGLAGTRTDTQYF.

The chain combines TRBV7-8 with TRBJ2-7; 7 bases match TRBD2. From germline, CDR1 is SGHVS and CDR2 FQNEAQ. V was pared by 3 bases and J by 9 bases, with 5 bases of the junction left unmatched. The CDR3 runs to 12 residues. The CDR3 DNA is TGTGCCAGCAGCTTGGCGGGGGAGAGGCAGTACTTC. This codes for CASSLAGERQYF.

This chain links TRBV19 with TRBJ2-7; 9 positions match TRBD1. The CDR3 runs 15 residues. Germline V CDR1 and CDR2: LNHDA, SQIVND (reference sequence). V lost 4 bases and J lost 0; bases outside the gene matches: 4. This CDR3 reads CASSRRQGDSYEQYF. The CDR3, as DNA: TGTGCCAGTAGTAGGCGACAGGGGGACTCCTACGAGCAGTACTTC.